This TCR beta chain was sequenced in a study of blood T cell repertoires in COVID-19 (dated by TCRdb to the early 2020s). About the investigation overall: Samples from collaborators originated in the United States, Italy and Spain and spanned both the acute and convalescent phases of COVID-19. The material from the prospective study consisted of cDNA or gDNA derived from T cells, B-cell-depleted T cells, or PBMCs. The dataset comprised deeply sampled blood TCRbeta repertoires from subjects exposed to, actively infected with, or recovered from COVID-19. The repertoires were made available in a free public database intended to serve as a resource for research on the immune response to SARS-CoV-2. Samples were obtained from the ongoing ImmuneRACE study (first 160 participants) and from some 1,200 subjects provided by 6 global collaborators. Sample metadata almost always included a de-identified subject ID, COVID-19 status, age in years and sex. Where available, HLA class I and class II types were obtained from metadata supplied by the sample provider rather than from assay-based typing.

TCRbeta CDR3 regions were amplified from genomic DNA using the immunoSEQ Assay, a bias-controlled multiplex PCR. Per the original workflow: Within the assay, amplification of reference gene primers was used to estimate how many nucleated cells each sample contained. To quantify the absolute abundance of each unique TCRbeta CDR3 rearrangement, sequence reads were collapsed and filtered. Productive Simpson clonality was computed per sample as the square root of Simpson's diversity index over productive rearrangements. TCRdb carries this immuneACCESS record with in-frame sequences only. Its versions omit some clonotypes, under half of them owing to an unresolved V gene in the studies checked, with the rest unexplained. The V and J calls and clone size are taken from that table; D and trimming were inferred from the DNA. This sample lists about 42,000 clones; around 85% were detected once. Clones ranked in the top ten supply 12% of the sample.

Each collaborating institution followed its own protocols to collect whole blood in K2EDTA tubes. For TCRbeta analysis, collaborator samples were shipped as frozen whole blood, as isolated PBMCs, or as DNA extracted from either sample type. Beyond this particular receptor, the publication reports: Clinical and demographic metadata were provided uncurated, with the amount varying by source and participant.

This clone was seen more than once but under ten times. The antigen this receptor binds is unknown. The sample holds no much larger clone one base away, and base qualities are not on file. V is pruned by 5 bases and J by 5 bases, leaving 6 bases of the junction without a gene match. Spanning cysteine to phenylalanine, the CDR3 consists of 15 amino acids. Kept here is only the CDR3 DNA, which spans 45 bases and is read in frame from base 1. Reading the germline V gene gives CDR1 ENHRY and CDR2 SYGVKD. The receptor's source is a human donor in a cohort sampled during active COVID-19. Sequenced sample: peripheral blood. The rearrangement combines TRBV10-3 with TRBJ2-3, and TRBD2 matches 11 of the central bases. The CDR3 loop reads CAISYTSGGGDTQYF. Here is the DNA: TGTGCCATCAGTTATACTAGCGGGGGTGGAGATACGCAGTATTTT.